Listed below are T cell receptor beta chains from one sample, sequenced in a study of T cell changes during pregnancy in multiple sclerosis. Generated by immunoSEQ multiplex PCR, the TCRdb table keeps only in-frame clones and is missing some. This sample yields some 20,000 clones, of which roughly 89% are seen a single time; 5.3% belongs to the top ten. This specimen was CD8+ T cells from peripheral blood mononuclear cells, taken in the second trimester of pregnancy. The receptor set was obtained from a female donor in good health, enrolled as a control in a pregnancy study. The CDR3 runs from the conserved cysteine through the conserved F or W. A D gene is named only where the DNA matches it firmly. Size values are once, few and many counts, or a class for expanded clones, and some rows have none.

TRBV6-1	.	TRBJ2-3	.	TGTGCCAGCAGTGAAACACAGGGAGGCACAGATACGCAGTATTTT	CASSETQGGTDTQYF
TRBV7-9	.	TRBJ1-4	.	TGTGCCGGCCAGGCAGTGACCAATGAAAAACTGTTTTTT	CAGQAVTNEKLFF
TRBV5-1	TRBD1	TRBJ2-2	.	TGCGCCAGCAGCACCAAAAGGACAGGGGGCAACACCGGGGAGCTGTTTTTT	CASSTKRTGGNTGELFF
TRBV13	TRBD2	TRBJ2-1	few	TGTGCCAGCAGCTTAGTAGCGGGCTACAATGAGCAGTTCTTC	CASSLVAGYNEQFF
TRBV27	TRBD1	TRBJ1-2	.	TGTGCCAGCAGTTTCTCCCCGACAGGGAACGGCTACACCTTC	CASSFSPTGNGYTF
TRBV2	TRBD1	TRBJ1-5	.	TGTGCCAGCAGTGAAGAGGAGACAGGGTGGCAGCCCCAGCATTTT	CASSEEETGWQPQHF
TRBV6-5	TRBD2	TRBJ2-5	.	TGTGCCAGCAGCCATAGCGGGAGGGTTGGGGAGACCCAGTACTTC	CASSHSGRVGETQYF
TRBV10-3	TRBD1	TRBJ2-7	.	TGTGCCATCAGCTCCCGGGGACAGGGTCGGGGCGAGCAGTACTTC	CAISSRGQGRGEQYF
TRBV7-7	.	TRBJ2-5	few	TGTGCCAGCAGCTCCCTCTTCGCGGAGGGACAAGAGACCCAGTACTTC	CASSSLFAEGQETQYF
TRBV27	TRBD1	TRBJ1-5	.	TGTGCCAGCAGGCCCACAGGGGATGGCAATCAGCCCCAGCATTTT	CASRPTGDGNQPQHF
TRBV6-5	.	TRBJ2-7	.	TGTGCCAGCGGCCAGCCCCAGGGATTGGACGAGCAGTACTTC	CASGQPQGLDEQYF
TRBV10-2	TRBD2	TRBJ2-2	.	TGCGCCAGCAGGGATAGCGGGAGATCGCCCGGGGAGCTGTTTTTT	CASRDSGRSPGELFF
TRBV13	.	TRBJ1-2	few	TGTGCCAGCAGCTTAAGTATGCAGGCTTACTATGGCTACACCTTC	CASSLSMQAYYGYTF
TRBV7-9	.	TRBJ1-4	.	TGTGCCAGCAGCCAGGGATGGAATGAAAAACTGTTTTTT	CASSQGWNEKLFF
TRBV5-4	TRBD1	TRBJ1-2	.	TGTGCCAGCAGCTCTGGGACAGTAATTAACTATGGCTACACCTTC	CASSSGTVINYGYTF
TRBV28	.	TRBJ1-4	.	TGTGCCAGTTATTCGGGTGAAAAACTGTTTTTT	CASYSGEKLFF
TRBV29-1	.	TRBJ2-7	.	TGCAGCGTGGCTGGACAGACCTACGAGCAGTACTTC	CSVAGQTYEQYF
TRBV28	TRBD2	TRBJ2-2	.	TGTGCCAGCAGTTTATTTGGGCTTAGCGGGGTAAACACCGGGGAGCTGTTTTTT	CASSLFGLSGVNTGELFF
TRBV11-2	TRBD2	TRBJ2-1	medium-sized	TGTGCCAGCAGCTTAGGAGCGGGGGTCAACAATGAGCAGTTCTTC	CASSLGAGVNNEQFF
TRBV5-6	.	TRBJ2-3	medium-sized	TGTGCCAGCAGCGTTGGCTGGGCCCAAGGCAGAGATACGCAGTATTTT	CASSVGWAQGRDTQYF
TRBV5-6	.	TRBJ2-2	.	TGTGCCAGCAGTTCTGAGGGACTGGCCCCTGACGGGGAGCTGTTTTTT	CASSSEGLAPDGELFF
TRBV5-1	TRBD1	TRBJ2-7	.	TGCGCCAGCAGCTGGCCCCGGGACAGGAAATCCTACGAGCAGTACTTC	CASSWPRDRKSYEQYF
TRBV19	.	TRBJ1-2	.	TGTGCCACTACGGATGGGGCCCGCCCTTCTAACTATGGCTACACCTTC	CATTDGARPSNYGYTF
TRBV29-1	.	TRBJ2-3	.	TGCAGCGTTACCTCACAACGCACAGATACGCAGTATTTT	CSVTSQRTDTQYF
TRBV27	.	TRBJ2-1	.	TGTGCCAGCAGTTTTGAGAGCGGTGACGACTACAATGAGCAGTTCTTC	CASSFESGDDYNEQFF
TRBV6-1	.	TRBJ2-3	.	TGTGCCGTTCGCATAGCAACAGATACGCAGTATTTT	CAVRIATDTQYF
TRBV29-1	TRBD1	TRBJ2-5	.	TGCAGCGCAGTGAGGACAGGGGTCGAAGAGACCCAGTACTTC	CSAVRTGVEETQYF
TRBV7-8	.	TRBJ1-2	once	TGTGCCAGCAGCAAGACAGGAAACTATGGCTACACCTTC	CASSKTGNYGYTF
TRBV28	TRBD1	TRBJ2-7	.	TGTGCCAGCAGCCCGGGACAGGGGGGGAGGGAGCAGTACTTC	CASSPGQGGREQYF